The 23 T cell receptor beta chains in this list originate from one sample, sequenced in a study of post-analysis software for immune sequencing data. Their cognate antigens are unknown. Prepared libraries of TCR beta cDNA carried unique molecular identifiers. One entry per CDR3 protein results from TCRdb running MiXCR on the PCR reads. In the table there are about 430,000 distinct CDR3 sequences, about 39% of which are singletons. Study findings and constraints: Five or six TRBV segments, TRBV5-6, TRBV5-1 and TRBV20-1 among them, were found more frequent in patients than controls.

Sequencing was carried out using blood. These TCRs come from a girl aged 2 to 9 with multiple sclerosis.

V usage is TRBV14 and J usage is TRBJ1-2, with 9 nucleotides matching TRBD1. This CDR3 is 15 amino acids long. Germline lookup yields CDR1 SGHDN and CDR2 FVKESK. J lost 7 bases, V lost 4 bases, and 10 bases had no gene match. CDR3 bases: TGTGCCAGCAGCCCGTTACAGGGGGCTCCTAGTGGCTACACCTTC. As protein: CASSPLQGAPSGYTF.

This clonotype appeared many times. The V and J genes are TRBV7-9 and TRBJ1-2; D remains ambiguous. Trimming took off 2 bases at V and 3 bases at J, with 7 bases between the two ends. Germline CDR1 reads SEHNR; CDR2 reads FQNEAQ (reference sequence). The CDR3 covers 13 residues. The DNA of the CDR3 is TGTGCCAGCAGCTTAACGAGGTACTATGGCTACACCTTC. Its translation: CASSLTRYYGYTF.

This clonotype was detected only a few times. The chain has TRBV7-9 and TRBJ2-7, with 9 nucleotides matching TRBD1. The CDR3 loop spans 12 amino acids. Germline V lookup: CDR1 SEHNR, CDR2 FQNEAQ (reference sequence). Trimming took 4 bases from V and 6 from J; bases not matched to a gene: 1. CDR3 DNA sequence: TGTGCCAGCAGCTGGGACAGGGTCGAGCAGTACTTC. Its translation is CASSWDRVEQYF.

This clonotype was detected a few times. CDR3 sequence reads: CSVRTRRETQYF. CDR3 nucleotides: TGCAGCGTTCGCACCCGTAGAGAGACCCAGTACTTC. The chain carries TRBV29-1 and TRBJ2-5, with D hard to call. This CDR3 spans 12 amino acids. Trimming removed 5 bases from V and 4 bases from J, with 11 bases in between. Germline values: CDR1 SQVTM, CDR2 ANQGSEA.

This clonotype came up a few times. This chain links TRBV5-6 with TRBJ2-3; 7 positions match TRBD2. The CDR3 is 16 residues long. Trimming at V came to 0 bases and at J to 2 bases, leaving 6 bases not matched to a gene. Germline V gives CDR1 SGHDT, CDR2 YYEEEE. The CDR3 region has the DNA TGTGCCAGCAGCTTGGGCGCTAGCGGCCCCACAGATACGCAGTATTTT. Its protein is CASSLGASGPTDTQYF.

The chain links TRBV29-1 to TRBJ1-2; no clear D gene. V dropped 5 bases and J dropped 5 bases, with 9 bases sitting between them. Germline CDR1 reads SQVTM; CDR2 reads ANQGSEA. This CDR3 has 11 residues. Here the CDR3 reads CSVRSRYGYTF. The CDR3 region has the DNA TGCAGCGTTCGCTCACGATATGGCTACACCTTC.

This clonotype was detected only a few times. The rearrangement links TRBV5-1 to TRBJ2-6, with D unclear. This CDR3 contains 16 residues. CDR1 SGHRS and CDR2 YFSETQ come from the germline V gene. V lost 4 bases, J lost 1 base, and 12 bases lay in between. The CDR3 sequence: CASSPQVISGANVLTF. CDR3 DNA: TGCGCCAGCAGCCCGCAAGTCATATCTGGGGCCAACGTCCTGACTTTC.

This clonotype was found a few times. This rearrangement joins TRBV27 to TRBJ2-5; D is perhaps TRBD2 (5 bases). Per the germline V gene, CDR1 is MNHEY and CDR2 is SMNVEV (reference sequence). The CDR3 has 16 amino acids. The V end lost 3 bases, the J end lost 2 bases, and 16 bases lay between the germline ends. The CDR3 loop is CASSFSMTRRQETQYF. In DNA form, the CDR3 reads TGTGCCAGCAGTTTTTCAATGACAAGGAGGCAAGAGACCCAGTACTTC.

This clonotype was detected once. J is TRBJ2-1 and V is TRBV7-3, with TRBD2 as a possible D gene (6 bases). The CDR3 has 17 amino acids. Trimming took off 5 bases at V and 8 bases at J, with 25 bases between the two ends. The germline gives CDR1 SGHTA, CDR2 FQGTGA. The CDR3 nucleotides read TGTGCCAGCAGCCCGGGAGAAGAAGGTCCTTCATTCGATGAGCAGTTCTTC. The encoded protein is CASSPGEEGPSFDEQFF.

The rearrangement joins TRBV5-1 to TRBJ2-3; D possibly corresponds to TRBD2 (6 bases). Germline V gives CDR1 SGHRS, CDR2 YFSETQ. V was shortened by 1 base and J by 2 bases, with 11 bases between the two germline ends. The CDR3 length is 15 residues. DNA of the CDR3: TGCGCCAGCAGCTTGCCGGGAGCGATCACAGATACGCAGTATTTT. Its translation is CASSLPGAITDTQYF.

This CDR3 is CASSGGEGGGSYNEQFF. DNA for the CDR3: TGTGCCAGCAGCGGCGGTGAGGGCGGGGGCTCCTACAATGAGCAGTTCTTC. V usage is TRBV5-6 and J usage is TRBJ2-1; 7 nucleotides align to TRBD2. V shed 4 bases, J shed 0 bases, and the junction held 10 bases outside the gene matches. The germline V gene has CDR1 SGHDT and CDR2 YYEEEE. The CDR3 spans 17 residues.

This clonotype was seen a handful of times. This rearrangement joins TRBV5-5 to TRBJ1-2; weak D call: TRBD1 (6 bases). Trimming removed 0 bases from V and 7 bases from J, with 19 bases in between. CDR1 is SGHKS and CDR2 is YYEKEE in the germline V gene (reference sequence). CDR3 length: 16 residues. CDR3 bases: TGTGCCAGCAGCTTGGATACAGGGCCAAGACGACGTGGCTACACCTTC. This gives the protein CASSLDTGPRRRGYTF.

The table lists this clonotype with a few counts. The rearrangement links TRBV24-1 to TRBJ2-3, with D perhaps matching TRBD1 (5 bases). Trimming shortened V by 3 bases and J by 0 bases, and 12 bases separated the two germline ends. This CDR3 is built from 16 residues. The V gene's germline CDR1 is KGHDR and CDR2 SFDVKD. CDR3 region: CATSDPRQRSTDTQYF. CDR3 nucleotide sequence: TGTGCCACCAGTGATCCTCGACAGAGAAGCACAGATACGCAGTATTTT.

V is TRBV6-5 and J is TRBJ2-5, with a possible D match to TRBD1 (6 bases). Germline CDR1 MNHEY, CDR2 SVGAGI. V lost 6 bases and J 2 bases, leaving 13 bases between the germline ends. This CDR3 has 14 amino acids. The CDR3 sequence is CASRPSGTQETQYF. In DNA, the CDR3 is TGTGCCAGCAGACCTTCCGGGACACAAGAGACCCAGTACTTC.

This clonotype was counted ten times or more. J is TRBJ2-3 and V is TRBV28; a possible D gene is TRBD1 (5 bases). The CDR3 consists of 14 residues. Per germline, CDR1 MDHEN and CDR2 SYDVKM. V shed 2 bases and J shed 7 bases, with 13 bases lying between them. CDR3 sequence: CASSLPRVVNTQYF. The CDR3 coding sequence is TGTGCCAGCAGTTTACCCAGGGTTGTGAATACGCAGTATTTT.

This rearrangement joins TRBV29-1 to TRBJ2-3; 7 bases match TRBD1. J lost 0 bases, V lost 6 bases, and 9 bases had no gene match. Looked up from germline, CDR1 is SQVTM and CDR2 is ANQGSEA. CDR3 length: 15 residues. The CDR3 protein is CSVGRTGSSTDTQYF. For the CDR3, the DNA is TGCAGCGTAGGTAGGACAGGATCTAGCACAGATACGCAGTATTTT.

The table lists this clonotype with a few counts. V gene TRBV20-1 combines with J gene TRBJ1-2; 9 nucleotides line up with TRBD1. Germline CDR1 DFQATT, CDR2 SNEGSKA (reference sequence). The trim removed 1 base at V and 4 bases at J, leaving 4 bases unmatched. The CDR3 extends over 14 amino acids. In nucleotides, the CDR3 is TGCAGTGCTAGAGTACTGACAGGGGGCTATGGCTACACCTTC. Its translation is CSARVLTGGYGYTF.

The chain links TRBV28 to TRBJ2-7; perhaps TRBD1 as D (6 bases). This CDR3 contains 16 residues. Trimming cost V 1 base and J 2 bases, with 15 bases left between them. Germline V CDR1 and CDR2: MDHEN, SYDVKM. CDR3 protein: CASSLYQGLVTYEQYF. The CDR3 coding sequence is TGTGCCAGCAGTTTATATCAGGGGCTGGTCACCTACGAGCAGTACTTC.

This clonotype showed up just a few times. CDR3 amino acids: CSARGTGGWNNEKLFF. CDR3 nucleotides: TGCAGTGCTAGAGGGACAGGCGGGTGGAATAATGAAAAACTGTTTTTT. The V call is TRBV20-1, the J call TRBJ1-4, with TRBD1 matching 7 bases. This CDR3 region has 16 residues. The trim removed 1 base at V and 4 bases at J, leaving 9 bases unmatched. Germline V gene lookup returns CDR1 DFQATT and CDR2 SNEGSKA (reference sequence).

Only a few counts were recorded for this clonotype. The rearrangement uses TRBV9 and TRBJ2-1, with 9 bases that match TRBD2. The CDR3 loop spans 16 amino acids. The V gene's germline CDR1 is SGDLS and CDR2 YYNGEE. The junction had 11 bases not matched to a gene; V was cut back by 4 bases and J by 6 bases. CDR3 nucleotide sequence: TGTGCCAGCAGCCTACCGGGACTAGCCGGACGCAATGAGCAGTTCTTC. Its protein product is CASSLPGLAGRNEQFF.

In DNA form, the CDR3 reads TGCAGTGCTAGAGTATTGATGAGGGAATACGAGCAGTACTTC. Amino acid sequence: CSARVLMREYEQYF. The V gene is TRBV20-1, the J gene TRBJ2-7; possibly TRBD2 for D (5 bases). Trimming pared 1 base from V and 4 bases from J, leaving 14 bases between. The germline CDR1 and CDR2 sequences are DFQATT and SNEGSKA (reference sequence). The CDR3 loop spans 14 amino acids.

V and J are TRBV7-2 and TRBJ2-7; D is undetermined. V was pared by 5 bases and J by 2 bases, with 4 bases between. The CDR3 is made up of 11 amino acids. Per the germline V gene, CDR1 is SGHTA and CDR2 is FQGNSA. CDR3 coding DNA: TGTGCCAGCAGCATCACCTACGAGCAGTACTTC. Translating gives CASSITYEQYF.

The chain combines TRBV20-1 with TRBJ1-6; TRBD1 matches at 7 bases. The length of the CDR3 is 14 residues. CDR1 and CDR2 from the germline V gene are DFQATT and SNEGSKA (reference sequence). V shed 5 bases, J shed 4 bases, and the junction held 5 bases outside the gene matches. CDR3 coding DNA: TGCAGTGCTCCAGAGACAGGGTATAATTCACCCCTCCACTTT. Its protein product is CSAPETGYNSPLHF.